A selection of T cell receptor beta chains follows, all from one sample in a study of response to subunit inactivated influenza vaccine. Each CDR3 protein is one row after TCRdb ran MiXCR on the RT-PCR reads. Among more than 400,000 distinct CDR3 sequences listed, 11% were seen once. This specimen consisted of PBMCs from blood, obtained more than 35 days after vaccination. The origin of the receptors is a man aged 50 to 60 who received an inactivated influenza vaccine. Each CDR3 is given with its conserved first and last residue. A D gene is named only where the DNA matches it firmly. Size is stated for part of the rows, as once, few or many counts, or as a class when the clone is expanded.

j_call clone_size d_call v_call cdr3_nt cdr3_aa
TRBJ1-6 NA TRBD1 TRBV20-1 TGCAGTGCCACCGGGACAGGGAATTCACCCCTCCACTTT CSATGTGNSPLHF
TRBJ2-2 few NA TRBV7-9 TGTGCCAGCAGCCGGGGGACACTAAACACCGGGGAGCTGTTTTTT CASSRGTLNTGELFF
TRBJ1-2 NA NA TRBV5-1 TGCGCCAGCAGCGGGGCGGGGACAAACGGCTACACCTTC CASSGAGTNGYTF
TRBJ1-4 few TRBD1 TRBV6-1 TGTGCCAGCAGCCGACAGGGAGGCGAAAAACTGTTTTTT CASSRQGGEKLFF
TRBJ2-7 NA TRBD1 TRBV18 TGTGCCAGCTCACCACCGGGACAGGGTCTGGGGGAGCAGTACTTC CASSPPGQGLGEQYF
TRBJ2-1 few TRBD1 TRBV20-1 TGCAGTGCTCCGGGACAGGCGCACAATGAGCAGTTCTTC CSAPGQAHNEQFF
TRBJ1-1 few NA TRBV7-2 TGTGCCAGCAGCGGGCATCGGCGTAAAGGAACTGAAGCTTTCTTT CASSGHRRKGTEAFF
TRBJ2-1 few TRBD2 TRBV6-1 TGTGCCACCATAGCGGGGGATGTATCCAATGAGCAGTTCTTC CATIAGDVSNEQFF
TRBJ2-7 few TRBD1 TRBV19 TGTGCCAGTAGTACTACCGGGACAGGGACCTACGAGCAGTACTTC CASSTTGTGTYEQYF
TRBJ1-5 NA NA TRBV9 TGTGCCAGCAGCGCATCTCTCGATCAGCCCCAGCATTTT CASSASLDQPQHF
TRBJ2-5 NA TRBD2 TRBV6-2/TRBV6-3 TGTGCCAGCAGTTACCCGGCTGCGGGGGGGCAAGAGACCCAGTACTTC CASSYPAAGGQETQYF
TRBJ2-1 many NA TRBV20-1 TGCAGTGCTCAAGACCAACGGGAGTTCTTC CSAQDQREFF
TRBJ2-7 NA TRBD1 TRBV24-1 TGTGCCACCAGTGACCCGACAGGGGGCGACGAGCAGTACTTC CATSDPTGGDEQYF
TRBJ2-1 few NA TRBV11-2 TGTGCCAGCAGCTTCGCGCTAGCGAGCAATGAGCAGTTCTTC CASSFALASNEQFF
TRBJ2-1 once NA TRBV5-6 TGTGCCAGCAGCCTTAAACTGACAGCGAGGGTCAATGAGCAGTTCTTC CASSLKLTARVNEQFF
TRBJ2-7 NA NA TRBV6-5 TGTGCCAGCAGTTACTCTTCAGGGAAAGTCGAGCAGTACTTC CASSYSSGKVEQYF
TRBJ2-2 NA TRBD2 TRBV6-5 TGTGCCAGCAGTTACTCTAGCGGGGGGGCCTTCAACACCGGGGAGCTGTTTTTT CASSYSSGGAFNTGELFF
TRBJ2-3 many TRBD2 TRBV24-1 TGTGCCACCAGTGACCCCCGCTCGAAAATAGCGGGAGGTTCCAATACGCAGTATTTT CATSDPRSKIAGGSNTQYF
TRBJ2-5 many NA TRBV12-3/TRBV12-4 TGTGCCAGCAGTCTAGGGGCCCTCGACACCCAGTACTTC CASSLGALDTQYF
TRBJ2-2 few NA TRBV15 TGTGCCACCAGCAGAGATGTAGAGGCCGGGGAGCTGTTTTTT CATSRDVEAGELFF
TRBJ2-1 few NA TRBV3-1 TGTGCCAGCAGCCAAGAAACACGACTAGACCGCCCCCGGGAGCAGTTCTTC CASSQETRLDRPREQFF
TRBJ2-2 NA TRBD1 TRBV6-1 TGTGCCAGCTTTGACAGGGGGCCTGGGGAGCTGTTTTTT CASFDRGPGELFF
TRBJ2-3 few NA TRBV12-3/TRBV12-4 TGTGCCACCAGGGGGGGCGTGGTCACAGATACGCAGTATTTT CATRGGVVTDTQYF
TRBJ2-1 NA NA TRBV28 TGTGCCAGCAGTTTATTTGCTACGTCCTACAATGAGCAGTTCTTC CASSLFATSYNEQFF
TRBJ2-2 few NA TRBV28 TGTGCCAGCAGTAAACTCAGGAACACCGGGGAGCTGTTTTTT CASSKLRNTGELFF
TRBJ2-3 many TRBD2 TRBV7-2 TGTGCCAGCAGCTTAGTTAGCGGGGCAACAGATACGCAGTATTTT CASSLVSGATDTQYF
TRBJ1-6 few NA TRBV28 TGTGCCAGCACAAGGGTCACTAGTTCACCCCTCCACTTT CASTRVTSSPLHF
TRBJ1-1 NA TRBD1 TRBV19 TGTGCCAGTAGGTACCCAGGGGGGGGAAGGTCGGGTGAAGCTTTCTTT CASRYPGGGRSGEAFF
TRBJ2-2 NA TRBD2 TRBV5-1 TGCGCCAGCAGCTTGAACGGCGGGAGAGGGAACACCGGGGAGCTGTTTTTT CASSLNGGRGNTGELFF
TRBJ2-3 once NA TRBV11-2 TGTGCCAGCAGCTCCGAACTAGATAGCACAGATACGCAGTATTTT CASSSELDSTDTQYF
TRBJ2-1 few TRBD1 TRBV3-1 TGTGCCAGCAACACAGGGGGAGAGCAGTTCTTC CASNTGGEQFF
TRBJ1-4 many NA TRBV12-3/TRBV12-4 TGTGCCAGCAGTTTAGAGCAGGCCGCAACTAATGAAAAACTGTTTTTT CASSLEQAATNEKLFF
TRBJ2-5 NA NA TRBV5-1 TGCGCCAGCAGCGTGGGGGGCCCAGAGACCCAGTACTTC CASSVGGPETQYF
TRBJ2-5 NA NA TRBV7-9 TGTGCCAGCAGACAAGGACGGGGAACAGAGACCCAGTACTTC CASRQGRGTETQYF
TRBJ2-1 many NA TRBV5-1 TGCGCCAGCAGACAGAATCAGTACGCCTACAATGAGCAGTTCTTC CASRQNQYAYNEQFF
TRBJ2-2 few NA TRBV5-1 TGCGCCAGCACCTTGGCGAACACCGGGGAGCTGTTTTTT CASTLANTGELFF
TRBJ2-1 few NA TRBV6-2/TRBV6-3 TGTGCCAGCGCAGGGCTCGACAATGAGCAGTTCTTC CASAGLDNEQFF
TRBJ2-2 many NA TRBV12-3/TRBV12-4 TGCGCCAGCAGCTCCCCCGGGGAGCTGTTTTTT CASSSPGELFF
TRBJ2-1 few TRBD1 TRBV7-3 TGTGCCAGCAGCTTAATCTCGGACAGGGCCTACAATGAGCAGTTCTTC CASSLISDRAYNEQFF
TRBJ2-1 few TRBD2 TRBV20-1 TGCAGTGCCTGGACTAGCGAGAGCTCCTACAATGAGCAGTTCTTC CSAWTSESSYNEQFF
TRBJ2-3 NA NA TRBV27 TGTGCCAGCAGTTTAAGGACCATTCCAGATACGCAGTATTTT CASSLRTIPDTQYF
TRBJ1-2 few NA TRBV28 TGTGCCAGCAGCCGGGGCAGGGGCCCAGGAAAGGACTATGGCTACACCTTC CASSRGRGPGKDYGYTF
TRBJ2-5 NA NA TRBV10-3 TGTGCCATCAGTGATTTGGGCAGAGCACAAGAGACCCAGTACTTC CAISDLGRAQETQYF
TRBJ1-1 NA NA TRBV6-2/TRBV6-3 TGTGCCAGCAGTTCTGGCTGGGCGGGCACTGAAGCTTTCTTT CASSSGWAGTEAFF
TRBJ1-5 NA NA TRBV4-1 TGCGCCAGCAGCCAAGCGATCTTCCGGCGGGTAGACCAGCCCCAGCATTTT CASSQAIFRRVDQPQHF
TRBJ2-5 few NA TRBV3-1 TGTGCCAGCAGCCAAGTGGGCGGGCAGATTCAAGAGACCCAGTACTTC CASSQVGGQIQETQYF
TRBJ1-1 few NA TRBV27 TGTGCCAGCAGTCCACCCCGATACTGGAACAGGGTGGGTACTGAAGCTTTCTTT CASSPPRYWNRVGTEAFF
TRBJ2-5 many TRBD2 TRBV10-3 TGTGCCATCAGTGAGTCGGTAGCGGGAGCGTTCCAAGAGACCCAGTACTTC CAISESVAGAFQETQYF
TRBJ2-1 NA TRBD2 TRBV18 TGTGCCAGCTCGACTGGACTAGCTTACAATGAGCAGTTCTTC CASSTGLAYNEQFF
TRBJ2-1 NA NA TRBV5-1 TGCGCCAGCAGCTTGAGCGTTGAGCAGTTCTTC CASSLSVEQFF
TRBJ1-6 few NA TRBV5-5 TGTGCCAGCAGCTTGAACAGCTATAATTCACCCCTCCACTTT CASSLNSYNSPLHF
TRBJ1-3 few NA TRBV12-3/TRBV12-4 TGTGCCAGCAGCACCGTCTGGCACACCATATATTTT CASSTVWHTIYF
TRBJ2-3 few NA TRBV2 TGTGCCAGCAGTGGGTGGGTAGGGGGCACAGATACGCAGTATTTT CASSGWVGGTDTQYF
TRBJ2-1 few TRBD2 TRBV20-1 TGCAGTGCTAGGCGAGGGACCCTGACTAGCGGGGGGATAAATGAGCAGTTCTTC CSARRGTLTSGGINEQFF
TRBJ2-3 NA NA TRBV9 TGTGCCAGCAGCGCGCCGGCCGGGTCCCTCACAGATACGCAGTATTTT CASSAPAGSLTDTQYF